The 23 T cell receptor beta chains given below trace back to one sample, sequenced in a study of T cell repertoires in aging, cancer and after chemotherapy. A mixed TRB-A/B primer pool amplified rearranged TRB by multiplex touch-down PCR. A single record per CDR3 protein comes from TCRdb applying MiXCR to the multiplex PCR reads. This sample has about 840 distinct CDR3 sequences, with approximately 25% found just once. TCR beta rearrangements were amplified from peripheral blood genomic DNA. The sample comprised blood. Source of these receptors: a human donor with a solid tumor.

About this clonotype: A much larger clone lies a single base off, so this may be a read error. V and J are TRBV5-4 and TRBJ2-5, with D tentatively TRBD1 (6 bases). Germline loops: CDR1 SGHNT, CDR2 YYREEE (reference sequence). The length of the CDR3 is 14 residues. This chain's CDR3 is CANSLEVGGETQYF. Here the CDR3 DNA reads TGTGCCAACAGCTTGGAAGTAGGGGGAGAGACCCAGTACTTC.

This clonotype is categorized as large (0.1 to 1%). The gene calls are TRBV5-4 and TRBJ2-5, with 9 bases identical to TRBD1. Germline trimming cut 4 bases from V and 5 bases from J; bases unmatched to any gene: 6. The CDR3 spans 14 residues. Germline V gene data show CDR1 as SGHNT and CDR2 as YYREEE (reference sequence). The CDR3 DNA sequence: TGTGCCAGCAGCCTACAGGGGGCAGGTGAGACCCAGTACTTC. Its translation is CASSLQGAGETQYF.

The chain has TRBV6-5 and TRBJ2-7; no clear D. This CDR3 spans 13 amino acids. Trimming took 6 bases from V and 1 from J, leaving 10 bases between them. The V gene's germline CDR1 is MNHEY and CDR2 SVGAGI. CDR3 residues: CASSGPGSYEQYV. The CDR3 bases are TGTGCCAGCAGCGGACCGGGTTCCTACGAGCAGTACGTC.

This clonotype is termed large. The genes are TRBV27 and TRBJ2-6; maybe TRBD2 (7 bases). The germline V gene encodes CDR1 MNHEY and CDR2 SMNVEV (reference sequence). V lost 9 bases and J 4 bases, leaving 19 bases between the germline ends. The CDR3 loop spans 16 amino acids. The CDR3 DNA follows: TGTGCCAGTTCCCGCCGGGGGGCGGAAGGGGCCAACGTCCTGACTTTC. This sequence encodes CASSRRGAEGANVLTF.

In this sample, this clonotype is medium-sized. V gene TRBV29-1 combines with J gene TRBJ1-1; D is ambiguous. The germline CDR1 and CDR2 sequences are SQVTM and ANQGSEA. CDR3 size: 13 residues. The ends were cut back, 1 base at V and 2 bases at J, with 8 bases in the middle. The CDR3 sequence: CSVEGSGNTEAFF. For the CDR3, the DNA is TGCAGCGTTGAAGGATCAGGTAACACTGAAGCTTTCTTT.

This clonotype was found a few times. This chain uses TRBV19 with TRBJ2-2, with 10 bases fitting TRBD1. The CDR3 is 16 residues long. V gave up 6 bases and J gave up 5 bases; unmatched junction bases: 9. Per germline, CDR1 LNHDA and CDR2 SQIVND (reference sequence). CDR3 in DNA: TGTGCCAGTAGCTTGGACAGGGGGTATAGGACCGGGGAGCTGTTTTTT. Its translation is CASSLDRGYRTGELFF.

By share, this clonotype ranks as large (0.1 to 1%). This chain links TRBV6-1 with TRBJ2-3, with TRBD1 identical over 9 bases. J was trimmed by 1 base and V by 7 bases; bases with no gene match: 6. The CDR3 covers 15 residues. The germline V gene has CDR1 MNHNS and CDR2 SASEGT. The CDR3 DNA sequence: TGTGCCAGCAAGTGGGGACAGGGCGGCACAGATACGCAGTATTTT. Encoded protein: CASKWGQGGTDTQYF.

This chain connects TRBV10-2 to TRBJ2-3, with D possibly TRBD2 on 7 matching bases. Trimming stripped 8 bases from V and 4 bases from J, with 13 bases between. The germline V gene encodes CDR1 WSHSY and CDR2 SAAADI. The CDR3 length is 13 residues. As DNA, the CDR3 is TGCGCCAGCGAAGGGGAGGGGGCAGATACGCAGTATTTT. It yields the protein CASEGEGADTQYF.

The chain recombines TRBV20-1 with TRBJ2-3; no firm D call. CDR1 and CDR2 (germline): DFQATT, SNEGSKA (reference sequence). This CDR3 is 15 amino acids long. V shed 3 bases and J shed 1 base, with 14 bases lying between them. CDR3 coding DNA: TGCAGTGCTAGCCGGGCCGCGCAGGGCACAGATACGCAGTATTTT. Protein sequence: CSASRAAQGTDTQYF.

The chain couples TRBV14 to TRBJ1-1, with a weak D call TRBD1 (6 bases). Germline values: CDR1 SGHDN, CDR2 FVKESK. CDR3 length: 15 residues. The germline V and J ends were trimmed by 2 bases and 3 bases, with 13 bases remaining between them. CDR3 loop: CASSQQSWGHTEAFF. CDR3 nucleotides: TGTGCCAGCAGCCAACAATCTTGGGGGCACACTGAAGCTTTCTTT.

Worth noting for this clonotype: A clone one base away is much larger, so this may be a read error. The chain recombines TRBV24-1 with TRBJ2-2; no clear D. Per the germline V gene, CDR1 is KGHDR and CDR2 is SFDVKD. The CDR3 runs 14 residues. CDR3 DNA sequence: TGTGCCACCAGTAATTTATGGAGTACCGGGGAGCTGTTTTTT. Translation: CATSNLWSTGELFF.

A remark on this clonotype: A much larger clone differs from this one at a single base, so this may be a read error. This chain uses TRBV12-3 or TRBV12-4 with TRBJ1-2; a weak D match, TRBD1 (5 bases). CDR3 length: 14 amino acids. V gave up 5 bases and J gave up 4 bases, with 14 bases separating them. The CDR3 here is CASSSRQPTYGYTF. The CDR3 bases are TGTGCCAGCAGTAGCCGACAGCCTACCTATGGCTACACCTTC.

This clonotype is labeled as large. The chain combines TRBV6-6 with TRBJ1-1, with unresolved D. The CDR3 contains 13 residues. Looked up from germline, CDR1 is MNHNY and CDR2 is SVGAGI (reference sequence). Between the trimmed V and J ends, which lost 2 bases and 1 base, there was a span of 5 bases. The CDR3 DNA is TGTGCCAGCAGTTACGGCACGAACACTGAAGCTTTCTTT. It is translated as CASSYGTNTEAFF.

The chain couples TRBV7-9 to TRBJ2-3, with TRBD1 matching over 7 bases. The V gene end was trimmed by 5 bases and the J gene end by 4 bases; junction bases not matched to a gene: 0. The V gene's germline CDR1 is SEHNR and CDR2 FQNEAQ (reference sequence). The CDR3 sequence is 12 residues long. CDR3 coding DNA: TGTGCCAGCAGCCAGGGGGCAGATACGCAGTATTTT. Translation: CASSQGADTQYF.

This clonotype was seen just once. This may be a read error: a much more frequent sequence differs by one nucleotide. The V and J genes are TRBV10-3 and TRBJ1-6; 7 nucleotides agree with TRBD1. This CDR3 is 17 amino acids long. Germline loops: CDR1 ENHRY, CDR2 SYGVKD. V shed 6 bases and J 5 bases; nucleotides not matched to a gene: 13. The CDR3 DNA follows: TGTGCCATCAGCCGGGGATGGCAGGGGGTAGATAATTCACCCCTCCACTTT. Its protein is CAISRGWQGVDNSPLHF.

This clonotype is medium-sized in the sample. The chain combines TRBV27 with TRBJ2-1; 12 bases line up with TRBD2. Germline V lookup: CDR1 MNHEY, CDR2 SMNVEV (reference sequence). The CDR3 contains 16 residues. V lost 3 bases and J lost 4; bases outside the gene matches: 4. CDR3 in amino acids: CASSLGTSGLYNEQFF. The CDR3 DNA reads as TGTGCCAGCAGTTTGGGGACTAGCGGGTTATACAATGAGCAGTTCTTC.

This chain joins TRBV7-9 and TRBJ2-3; D ambiguous. Germline V gene sequence: CDR1 SEHNR, CDR2 FQNEAQ (reference sequence). The CDR3 covers 13 residues. V was pared by 3 bases and J by 7 bases, with 11 bases between. Written as DNA, the CDR3 is TGTGCCAGCAGCTTCGAGGTTAGGAATACGCAGTATTTT. Amino acid sequence: CASSFEVRNTQYF.

Concerning this clonotype: It may be a read error: a sequence one base away is much more abundant. The chain couples TRBV18 to TRBJ2-7; 7 bases fit TRBD1. The CDR3 spans 15 residues. Per the germline V gene, CDR1 is KGHSH and CDR2 is LQKENI. The CDR3 sequence is CSSSQGQPEFYEQYF. DNA for the CDR3: TGTTCCAGCTCACAGGGACAGCCCGAATTCTACGAGCAGTACTTC.

By its share, this clonotype is large. The chain combines TRBV19 with TRBJ1-2; D not resolved. This CDR3 spans 14 amino acids. Trimming cost V 5 bases and J 4 bases, with 14 bases left between them. Germline CDR1 is LNHDA and CDR2 is SQIVND (reference sequence). CDR3 in DNA: TGTGCCAGTAGTGTCTATGAAGGCCTCTATGGCTACACCTTC. This translates into CASSVYEGLYGYTF.

This clonotype qualifies as large. This chain links TRBV7-6 with TRBJ2-1; TRBD1 agrees at 7 bases. Germline loops: CDR1 SGHVS, CDR2 FNYEAQ. J lost 2 bases, V lost 3 bases, and 7 bases had no gene match. The CDR3 covers 16 residues. This chain's CDR3 is CASSLVGGQAYNEQFF. The CDR3 bases are TGTGCCAGCAGCTTGGTGGGTGGACAGGCCTACAATGAGCAGTTCTTC.

On this clonotype: This sequence may be a read error, since a much larger clone differs from it by one base. The chain employs TRBV20-1 and TRBJ2-5; TRBD2 agrees at 9 bases. The germline gives CDR1 DFQATT, CDR2 SNEGSKA (reference sequence). This CDR3 has 16 residues. The CDR3 DNA follows: TGCAGTGCTAGAGAGAGGGCGGGACTAGCTTCAGAGACCCAGAACTTC. Its translation is CSARERAGLASETQNF.

This clonotype was observed a handful of times. This sequence joins TRBV5-1 and TRBJ1-2, with 7 bases matching TRBD1. Germline V gene sequence: CDR1 SGHRS, CDR2 YFSETQ. There are 15 residues in the CDR3. The ends lost 4 bases at V and 3 bases at J; junction bases unmatched: 9. CDR3: CASSTGLTGDYGYTF. DNA for the CDR3: TGCGCCAGCAGCACTGGACTCACAGGGGACTATGGCTACACCTTC.

This chain joins TRBV5-7 and TRBJ1-1; no reliable D call. Being an ORF, TRBV5-7 has a function that is uncertain. The CDR3 runs 15 residues. V lost 4 bases and J lost 4, with 17 bases in between. The CDR3 protein is CASSPQAGGLTEAFF. In DNA, the CDR3 is TGTGCCAGCAGCCCCCAGGCGGGAGGGCTCACTGAAGCTTTCTTT.